The 32 T cell receptor beta chains reported below all come from one sample, sequenced in a study of beta chain features in type 1 diabetes. Reverse transcribing all isolated RNA meant expressed TCRB transcripts were sequenced. The table came from immunoSEQ multiplex PCR; TCRdb's copy has only in-frame clones and leaves some out. The table has fewer than 900,000 clones, roughly 17% seen once; the top ten hold 0.023%. Material for sequencing was naive CD4+ T cells from blood. The receptors derive from a woman younger than 30 in good health.

The chain couples TRBV2 to TRBJ2-1; D may match TRBD1 or TRBD2 (6 bases each). Looked up from germline, CDR1 is SNHLY and CDR2 is FYNNEI. The CDR3 runs 14 residues. Deletions cut 3 bases from V and 7 bases from J, with 13 bases between. CDR3 bases: TGTGCCAGCAGTGATCGGGGGCGCATGAATGAGCAGTTCTTC. Translating it yields CASSDRGRMNEQFF.

This rearrangement joins TRBV5-4 to TRBJ1-4; possible D gene TRBD1, 5 bases. The V and J ends lost 4 bases and 0 bases respectively, with 10 bases between them. Germline-derived CDR1 and CDR2 are SGHNT and YYREEE (reference sequence). This CDR3 is 15 amino acids long. This CDR3 reads CASSADSATNEKLFF. CDR3 nucleotide sequence: TGTGCCAGCAGCGCAGACAGCGCAACTAATGAAAAACTGTTTTTT.

The V gene is TRBV18, the J gene TRBJ2-1, with 11 bases matching TRBD1. The CDR3 contains 18 residues. Per germline, CDR1 KGHSH and CDR2 LQKENI. Trimming took 1 base from V and 6 from J; bases not matched to a gene: 11. CDR3 residues: CASSPLSAPGQGGNEQFF. As DNA, the CDR3 is TGTGCCAGCTCACCACTCTCGGCACCGGGACAGGGGGGCAATGAGCAGTTCTTC. Combining the CDR3 with reference TRBV18 and TRBJ2-1 gives the whole variable domain NAGVMQNPRHLVRRRGQEARLRCSPMKGHSHVYWYRQLPEEGLKFMVYLQKENIIDESGMPKERFSAEFPKEGPSILRIQQVVRGDSAAYFCASSPLSAPGQGGNEQFFGPGTRLTVL.

The sample holds a few counts of this clone. The chain combines TRBV20-1 with TRBJ2-1; tentatively, D is TRBD1 (5 bases). The CDR3 contains 11 residues. The ends were cut back, 6 bases at V and 9 bases at J, with 12 bases in the middle. Germline V gene sequence: CDR1 DFQATT, CDR2 SNEGSKA (reference sequence). The CDR3 DNA reads TGCAGTGCGAACGCAGGGTTTGAGCAGTTCTTC. It specifies CSANAGFEQFF.

This clone has a handful of counts. The chain combines TRBV7-8 with TRBJ2-7; D perhaps matches TRBD2 (7 bases). V was clipped by 7 bases and J by 2 bases, with 18 bases between them. Looked up from germline, CDR1 is SGHVS and CDR2 is FQNEAQ. The CDR3 spans 15 residues. The CDR3 coding sequence is TGTGCCAGCACCAGCCTTAGGGGGGGTCCCTACGAGCAGTACTTC. It specifies CASTSLRGGPYEQYF.

In its sample, this clone was seen a few times. This rearrangement joins TRBV7-2 to TRBJ2-6; 8 bases are a match to TRBD1. Germline V gives CDR1 SGHTA, CDR2 FQGNSA. The CDR3 consists of 18 residues. V lost 4 bases to trimming and J lost 0 bases; unmatched junction nucleotides: 8. CDR3 bases: TGTGCCAGCAGCTCCCGGACAGGGACCGTCTCTGGGGCCAACGTCCTGACTTTC. It codes for CASSSRTGTVSGANVLTF.

The genes are TRBV28 and TRBJ2-1; no reliable D call. Looked up from germline, CDR1 is MDHEN and CDR2 is SYDVKM. Trimming shortened V by 5 bases and J by 12 bases, and 20 bases separated the two germline ends. The CDR3 loop spans 14 amino acids. The CDR3 loop reads CASSVEQVQSGQFF. The DNA of the CDR3 is TGTGCCAGCAGTGTAGAGCAAGTACAATCGGGGCAGTTCTTC.

There are a few counts of this clone. Other DNA variants within this sample encode the same CDR3. The genes are TRBV7-3 and TRBJ2-1, with TRBD2 matching 9 bases. Losses at the gene ends were 5 bases for V and 3 bases for J; bases not matched to a gene: 5. The CDR3 contains 15 residues. The V gene's germline CDR1 is SGHTA and CDR2 FQGTGA. The CDR3 here is CASSPSSGSYNEQFF. The CDR3 coding sequence is TGTGCCAGCAGCCCAAGTAGCGGGAGCTACAATGAGCAGTTCTTC. The entire variable domain, with the rest obtained from reference TRBV7-3 and TRBJ2-1, is as follows: GAGVSQTPSNKVTEKGKYVELRCDPISGHTALYWYRQSLGQGPEFLIYFQGTGAADDSGLPNDRFFAVRPEGSVSTLKIQRTERGDSAVYLCASSPSSGSYNEQFFGPGTRLTVL.

The chain combines TRBV10-3 with TRBJ1-3; D gene uncertain. Germline CDR1 is ENHRY and CDR2 is SYGVKD. The CDR3 covers 13 residues. V was trimmed by 10 bases and J by 0 bases, leaving 10 bases between them. CDR3 sequence reads: CATEWPSGNTIYF. For the CDR3, the DNA is TGTGCCACCGAATGGCCCTCTGGAAACACCATATATTTT.

V and J are TRBV25-1 and TRBJ1-4, with 11 positions matching TRBD1. The CDR3 loop spans 16 amino acids. CDR1 and CDR2 (germline): MGHDK, SYGVNS. J lost 3 bases, V lost 8 bases, and 8 bases had no gene match. Here the CDR3 reads CASPLGQGGPNEKLFF. DNA of the CDR3: TGTGCCAGCCCACTGGGACAGGGGGGACCTAATGAAAAACTGTTTTTT.

This clone was found a few times. The chain combines TRBV7-2 with TRBJ2-3; 7 bases are shared with TRBD2. CDR1 is SGHTA, CDR2 FQGNSA, per germline. CDR3 length equals 15 residues. The J segment lost 5 bases and the V segment lost 4 bases, leaving 9 bases of the junction unmatched. This chain's CDR3 is CASSSNSASGDTQYF. The CDR3 DNA sequence: TGTGCCAGCAGCTCCAATTCAGCTAGCGGAGATACGCAGTATTTT. Full variable domain (remainder filled in from reference TRBV7-2 and TRBJ2-3): GAGVSQSPSNKVTEKGKDVELRCDPISGHTALYWYRQSLGQGLEFLIYFQGNSAPDKSGLPSDRFSAERTGGSVSTLTIQRTQQEDSAVYLCASSSNSASGDTQYFGPGTRLTVL.

In its sample, this clone was seen a few times. This rearrangement joins TRBV11-2 to TRBJ2-1; D unclear. The CDR3 is 11 residues long. Germline values: CDR1 SGHAT, CDR2 FQNNGV. Trimming took off 5 bases at V and 10 bases at J, with 9 bases between the two ends. The CDR3 spells CASSHRGEQFF. DNA of the CDR3: TGTGCCAGCAGCCACCGTGGGGAGCAGTTCTTC.

This clone came up a few times. The chain joins TRBV7-9 to TRBJ1-5, with 7 bases identical to TRBD1. The CDR3 runs 15 residues. The V gene's germline CDR1 is SEHNR and CDR2 FQNEAQ (reference sequence). V gave up 5 bases and J gave up 0 bases; unmatched junction bases: 4. CDR3 in amino acids: CASSPDRDSNQPQHF. The CDR3, as DNA: TGTGCCAGCAGCCCTGACAGGGATAGCAATCAGCCCCAGCATTTT. Combining the CDR3 with reference TRBV7-9 and TRBJ1-5 gives the whole variable domain DTGVSQNPRHKITKRGQNVTFRCDPISEHNRLYWYRQTLGQGPEFLTYFQNEAQLEKSRLLSDRFSAERPKGSFSTLEIQRTEQGDSAMYLCASSPDRDSNQPQHFGDGTRLSIL.

CDR3 residues: CASSLFRGRKSGKTQYF. Here the CDR3 DNA reads TGTGCCAGCAGTTTATTTCGCGGCAGAAAATCCGGGAAGACCCAGTACTTC. The gene calls are TRBV28 and TRBJ2-5; D perhaps matches TRBD2 (5 bases). Germline values: CDR1 MDHEN, CDR2 SYDVKM. Trimming stripped 1 base from V and 6 bases from J, with 21 bases between. This CDR3 spans 17 amino acids.

The chain combines TRBV7-2 with TRBJ2-1; D is undetermined. Germline V gene data show CDR1 as SGHTA and CDR2 as FQGNSA. V was trimmed by 6 bases and J by 6 bases, leaving 24 bases between them. This CDR3 has 17 amino acids. CDR3 nucleotides: TGTGCCAGCAGACGTCAGCCTGGTCGACATTTTAGCAATGAGCAGTTCTTC. The encoded protein is CASRRQPGRHFSNEQFF.

The chain recombines TRBV9 with TRBJ2-3; the D gene is possibly TRBD1 (6 bases). CDR3 length equals 16 residues. CDR1 and CDR2 from the germline V gene are SGDLS and YYNGEE. The V end was cut by 1 base, the J end by 2 bases, with 14 bases between. CDR3 sequence reads: CASSVRQGTHTDTQYF. CDR3 coding DNA: TGTGCCAGCAGCGTACGTCAGGGGACCCACACAGATACGCAGTATTTT. Variable domain in full (rest from reference TRBV9 and TRBJ2-3): DSGVTQTPKHLITATGQRVTLRCSPRSGDLSVYWYQQSLDQGLQFLIQYYNGEERAKGNILERFSAQQFPDLHSELNLSSLELGDSALYFCASSVRQGTHTDTQYFGPGTRLTVL.

Only a few counts were recorded for this clone. The J gene is TRBJ1-4, the V gene TRBV7-4; 8 nucleotides match TRBD1. V trimming: 1 base; J trimming: 7 bases; junction bases outside the gene matches: 8. Germline CDR1 reads SGHVT; CDR2 reads SQSDAQ. The CDR3 loop spans 16 amino acids. In nucleotides, the CDR3 is TGTGCCAGCAGCTTAGTGTACAGGGGGAAAAGTGAAAAACTGTTTTTT. It encodes CASSLVYRGKSEKLFF.

The chain carries TRBV7-2 and TRBJ2-1, with D perhaps TRBD2 (6 bases). Trimming took off 2 bases at V and 11 bases at J, with 22 bases between the two ends. Germline-derived CDR1 and CDR2 are SGHTA and FQGNSA. There are 16 residues in the CDR3. CDR3 DNA sequence: TGTGCCAGCAGCTTATCTAGCGTCATTGTGGGGCGGAAGCAGTTCTTC. Protein sequence: CASSLSSVIVGRKQFF.

The sample holds a few counts of this clone. The rearrangement links TRBV6-5 to TRBJ2-4; D unresolved. The CDR3 totals 11 residues. Trimming left V 9 bases short and J 0 bases short, with 3 bases between. CDR1 and CDR2 (germline): MNHEY, SVGAGI. The CDR3 coding sequence is TGTGCCAGTCTAGCCAAAAACATTCAGTACTTC. Its protein product is CASLAKNIQYF.

V and J are TRBV5-1 and TRBJ2-7; 10 bases are a match to TRBD1. CDR1 and CDR2 (germline): SGHRS, YFSETQ. V dropped 2 bases and J dropped 6; count of bases not matched to a gene: 14. This CDR3 region has 17 residues. Here the CDR3 DNA reads TGCGCCAGCAGCTTCACAGCGCCCGGGACAGGGGATTCCGAGCAGTACTTC. Its protein is CASSFTAPGTGDSEQYF.

This clone was seen a handful of times. This rearrangement joins TRBV18 to TRBJ2-4; no firm D call. The V end was cut by 1 base, the J end by 6 bases, with 10 bases between. CDR3 length: 14 amino acids. Germline assignment: CDR1 KGHSH and CDR2 LQKENI. The CDR3 protein is CASSPLLAGNIQYF. The CDR3 coding sequence is TGTGCCAGCTCACCACTCTTAGCAGGAAACATTCAGTACTTC.

This clone occurred a few times. The chain links TRBV29-1 to TRBJ2-7, with 7 bases fitting TRBD2. Unmatched junction bases numbered 5, after V lost 7 bases and J lost 5 bases. Per the germline V gene, CDR1 is SQVTM and CDR2 is ANQGSEA. CDR3 size: 11 residues. The CDR3 protein is CSARAGNEQYF. The CDR3, as DNA: TGCAGCGCGCGAGCGGGAAACGAGCAGTACTTC.

The rearrangement uses TRBV6-1 and TRBJ1-2; TRBD1 aligns across 9 bases. Unmatched junction bases numbered 9, after V lost 6 bases and J lost 4 bases. Germline values: CDR1 MNHNS, CDR2 SASEGT. The CDR3 covers 15 residues. Here the CDR3 DNA reads TGTGCCAGCAGGAATGTCGGACAGGGGAGCTATGGCTACACCTTC. Its translation is CASRNVGQGSYGYTF.

The V and J genes are TRBV5-1 and TRBJ2-7; 11 positions agree with TRBD2. V trimming: 0 bases; J trimming: 3 bases; junction bases outside the gene matches: 5. The germline gives CDR1 SGHRS, CDR2 YFSETQ. The CDR3 consists of 16 residues. The CDR3 DNA reads TGCGCCAGCAGCTTGGGGGGGACTAGCGGAGACTACGAGCAGTACTTC. Amino acid sequence: CASSLGGTSGDYEQYF.

To note about this clone: The same CDR3 can be traced to other DNA sequences in this sample. This chain links TRBV10-3 with TRBJ1-5; D unclear. Trimming took off 4 bases at V and 2 bases at J, with 6 bases between the two ends. Looked up from germline, CDR1 is ENHRY and CDR2 is SYGVKD. This CDR3 region has 13 residues. The CDR3: CAISVGGNQPQHF. CDR3 DNA: TGTGCCATCAGTGTTGGTGGCAATCAGCCCCAGCATTTT.

The rearrangement links TRBV5-4 to TRBJ2-1; D gene uncertain. The germline gives CDR1 SGHNT, CDR2 YYREEE (reference sequence). The V end was cut by 2 bases, the J end by 1 base, with 4 bases between. The CDR3 loop spans 13 amino acids. The CDR3 reads CASSFQSYNEQFF. CDR3 in DNA: TGTGCCAGCAGCTTTCAGTCCTACAATGAGCAGTTCTTC.

The chain links TRBV11-2 to TRBJ2-1; D is perhaps TRBD1 (6 bases). CDR1 SGHAT and CDR2 FQNNGV come from the germline V gene. With 5 bases removed from V and 6 bases from J, the gap between germline ends came to 8 bases. This CDR3 has 12 amino acids. The CDR3 DNA is TGTGCCAGCAGCCCGACAGGCAATGAGCAGTTCTTC. Protein sequence: CASSPTGNEQFF.

This chain connects TRBV2 to TRBJ2-5, with D possibly matching TRBD1 (6 bases). The CDR3 loop spans 13 amino acids. The germline V and J ends were trimmed by 4 bases and 2 bases, with 8 bases remaining between them. Germline V gene lookup returns CDR1 SNHLY and CDR2 FYNNEI. The DNA of the CDR3 is TGTGCCAGCAGTGGTAGGGGGCAAGAGACCCAGTACTTC. The encoded protein is CASSGRGQETQYF.

Only a few counts were recorded for this clone. The chain uses TRBV21-1 and TRBJ1-1. TRBV21-1 is annotated as a pseudogene. CDR3 length equals 14 residues. The CDR3 reads CASSNLKANTEAFF. The CDR3 nucleotides are TGTGCCAGCAGCAATCTCAAGGCTAACACTGAAGCTTTCTTT.

V and J are TRBV6-6 and TRBJ2-2; 9 bases are shared with TRBD1. V gave up 5 bases and J gave up 6 bases; unmatched junction bases: 10. CDR1 is MNHNY and CDR2 is SVGAGI in the germline V gene (reference sequence). This CDR3 region has 16 residues. The CDR3 protein is CASSQGQGGGSGELFF. CDR3 bases: TGTGCCAGCAGTCAGGGACAGGGAGGTGGATCCGGGGAGCTGTTTTTT.

This clone was found a few times. The gene calls are TRBV10-3 and TRBJ1-2, with D unresolved. Germline V lookup: CDR1 ENHRY, CDR2 SYGVKD. The ends were cut back, 3 bases at V and 4 bases at J, with 9 bases in the middle. CDR3 length equals 13 residues. The CDR3 bases are TGTGCCATCAGTGACCGCCAAAGCTATGGCTACACCTTC. Encoded protein: CAISDRQSYGYTF.

This clone was counted only a few times. The chain joins TRBV6-1 to TRBJ1-5, with 8 nucleotides matching TRBD1. The CDR3 is 15 amino acids. Germline values: CDR1 MNHNS, CDR2 SASEGT. After removal of 4 bases from V and 6 bases from J, the junction contained 8 bases not matched to a gene. The CDR3 loop is CASSGTGNRIQPQHF. The CDR3 region has the DNA TGTGCCAGCAGTGGGACAGGGAATAGGATTCAGCCCCAGCATTTT.